The 5 T cell receptor beta chains listed next were all sequenced from one sample in a study of T-cell reconstitution after alpha-beta-depleted transplantation in children. The authors prepared the TCRbeta library with unique molecular identifiers. TCRdb recomputed calls from the PCR reads with MiXCR, one row per CDR3 protein. Of hundreds of thousands of distinct CDR3 sequences in the sample, under 15% were seen once. The material sequenced was PBMCs, mostly from graft donor cells, taken 360 days after TCRalphabeta/CD19-depleted stem cell transplant. Receptor source: a male patient aged 10 to 17 who had a stem cell transplant for acute myeloid leukemia, so the T cells may come from the graft donor.

The V call is TRBV11-2, the J call TRBJ2-2; 8 bases align to TRBD1. This CDR3 spans 16 amino acids. Germline V lookup: CDR1 SGHAT, CDR2 FQNNGV. With V trimmed by 5 bases and J by 5 bases, 10 bases remained unmatched. Here the CDR3 DNA reads TGTGCCAGCAGCATACCTACAGGGGGGAGGACCGGGGAGCTGTTTTTT. It yields the protein CASSIPTGGRTGELFF.

This clonotype has just a few counts. This chain links TRBV5-1 with TRBJ1-5; 9 positions match TRBD1. CDR1 is SGHRS, CDR2 YFSETQ, per germline. Unmatched junction bases numbered 8, after V lost 4 bases and J lost 3 bases. The CDR3 contains 16 residues. The CDR3 DNA follows: TGCGCCAGCAGCCCTGGGGGGACAGGGTCCAATCAGCCCCAGCATTTT. Amino acid sequence: CASSPGGTGSNQPQHF.

The chain carries TRBV11-1 and TRBJ2-1; D tentatively reads TRBD1 or TRBD2 (5 bases each). The CDR3 runs 12 residues. Germline V gives CDR1 SGHAT, CDR2 FQDESV (reference sequence). The ends were cut back, 8 bases at V and 8 bases at J, with 13 bases in the middle. CDR3 sequence (DNA): TGTGCCAGCTCGACAGAGGGTTATGAGCAGTTCTTC. Its translation: CASSTEGYEQFF.

This clonotype came up a few times. In DNA form, the CDR3 reads TGTGCCAGCAGCCTTAGCGGGAGAGGGGAGTGGATCTACAATGAGCAGTTCTTC. Translating it yields CASSLSGRGEWIYNEQFF. The chain recombines TRBV27 with TRBJ2-1; 9 positions agree with TRBD2. V lost 6 bases, J lost 3 bases, and 15 bases stayed unmatched. In germline, CDR1 is MNHEY, CDR2 SMNVEV (reference sequence). The CDR3 totals 18 residues.

This clonotype turned up a few times. The chain is built from TRBV9 and TRBJ2-7; the match to TRBD2 covers 7 bases. The CDR3 has 15 residues. The V and J ends lost 4 bases and 3 bases, in that order; junction bases with no gene match: 10. CDR1 and CDR2 (germline): SGDLS, YYNGEE. This CDR3 reads CASSPHSTSSYEQYF. The CDR3 nucleotides read TGTGCCAGCAGCCCCCACTCGACTAGCAGCTACGAGCAGTACTTC.